Reported below is one TCR beta chain. These data belong to a study of blood T cell repertoires in COVID-19. Authors' processing steps: Reference gene primer amplification yielded estimated nucleated cell counts. Clones were sequenced by immunoSEQ multiplex PCR, and TCRdb holds only the in-frame ones, with some missing. The DNA was the basis for D and trimming; V, J and clone size are from that table. This sample has about 270,000 clones, with approximately 86% found just once. The CDR3 has 18 residues. Trimming stripped 3 bases from V and 0 bases from J, with 20 bases between. Germline V gene sequence: CDR1 GTSNPN, CDR2 SVGIG (reference sequence).

Input material: PBMCs or T cells enriched from blood (not recorded which). J is TRBJ2-2 and V is TRBV30; D unresolved. The receptor comes from a woman between 18 and 30 years old who had recovered from COVID-19. CDR3 nucleotide sequence: TGTGCCTGGAGCGCCGACAAGTTGGGTTCGACGAACACCGGGGAGCTGTTTTTT. Translating gives CAWSADKLGSTNTGELFF.